This is a list of T cell receptor beta chains from one sample in a study of response to subunit inactivated influenza vaccine. In TCRdb, the RT-PCR reads were re-called with MiXCR into one record per CDR3 protein. Among around 580,000 distinct CDR3 sequences listed, around 13% were seen once. Here the sequenced sample was PBMCs from blood, taken roughly 12 days after vaccination. These receptors all stem from a man between 45 and 60 years old who received an inactivated influenza vaccine. The CDR3 runs from the conserved cysteine through the conserved F or W. The D gene is left open where the match is weak. The size entry is marked missing in some rows and otherwise reads once, few, many or a size class.

j_call clone_size v_call d_call cdr3_aa cdr3_nt
TRBJ2-7 many TRBV2 TRBD1 CASSEGQALSYEQYF TGTGCCAGCAGTGAGGGACAGGCCCTCTCCTACGAGCAGTACTTC
TRBJ2-3 NA TRBV5-1 TRBD2 CASSNRAGGPDTQYF TGCGCCAGCAGCAATCGAGCGGGAGGGCCGGATACGCAGTATTTT
TRBJ1-1 NA TRBV6-2/TRBV6-3 NA CATSPAGKAQNTEAFF TGTGCCACTTCGCCGGCAGGAAAGGCCCAGAACACTGAAGCTTTCTTT
TRBJ2-1 few TRBV10-3 TRBD2 CAISVITSGRAYNEQFF TGTGCCATCAGTGTGATTACTAGCGGGAGGGCCTACAATGAGCAGTTCTTC
TRBJ2-5 many TRBV7-7 TRBD2 CASSLGRLAGAQETQYF TGTGCTAGCAGCTTAGGGAGACTAGCGGGGGCCCAAGAGACCCAGTACTTC
TRBJ2-1 few TRBV29-1 TRBD2 CSVVWASGGHFSNEQFF TGCAGCGTTGTTTGGGCTAGCGGGGGGCATTTTAGTAATGAGCAGTTCTTC
TRBJ1-6 NA TRBV6-1 NA CASRTQGALSNSPLHF TGTGCCAGCAGGACTCAGGGTGCTTTGAGTAATTCACCCCTCCACTTT
TRBJ1-1 NA TRBV12-3/TRBV12-4 NA CASSFGEVRAFF TGTGCCAGCAGTTTTGGGGAGGTGAGGGCTTTCTTT
TRBJ1-5 many TRBV15 NA CATSRDGQSNQPQHF TGTGCCACCAGCAGGGATGGACAGAGCAATCAGCCCCAGCATTTT
TRBJ2-7 many TRBV18 NA CASSPQRGWDEQYF TGTGCCAGCTCACCACAAAGGGGATGGGACGAGCAGTACTTC
TRBJ1-1 NA TRBV7-3 NA CASSKGLDTEAFF TGTGCCAGCAGTAAGGGTTTGGACACTGAAGCTTTCTTT
TRBJ2-1 NA TRBV6-1 TRBD2 CASREASGSANEQFF TGTGCCAGCAGGGAAGCTAGCGGGAGCGCCAATGAGCAGTTCTTC
TRBJ1-2 NA TRBV5-1 NA CASSPFGGGANYGYTF TGCGCCAGCAGCCCGTTTGGAGGGGGGGCGAACTATGGCTACACCTTC
TRBJ1-1 NA TRBV5-1 NA CASSLASQNTEAFF TGCGCCAGCAGCTTAGCTAGTCAGAACACTGAAGCTTTCTTT
TRBJ2-4 NA TRBV6-2/TRBV6-3 TRBD2 CASSYSIDRPSGGAKNIQYF TGTGCCAGCAGTTACTCGATTGATCGGCCTAGCGGAGGAGCCAAAAACATTCAGTACTTC
TRBJ2-7 few TRBV20-1 TRBD2 CSATSGGTTYEQYF TGCAGTGCGACTAGCGGGGGAACCACCTACGAGCAGTACTTC
TRBJ2-7 few TRBV28 TRBD2 CASSSPNFSLAGGPNEQYF TGTGCCAGCAGTTCGCCAAATTTCTCCCTAGCGGGAGGGCCGAACGAGCAGTACTTC
TRBJ2-1 NA TRBV28 NA CASSSPVAGEDYNEQFF TGTGCCAGCAGTTCACCCGTGGCAGGGGAGGATTACAATGAGCAGTTCTTC
TRBJ1-5 many TRBV15 NA CATRGSGLSNQPQHF TGTGCCACACGGGGTAGTGGGCTTAGCAATCAGCCCCAGCATTTT
TRBJ2-1 NA TRBV20-1 NA CSALGRDAYNEQFF TGCAGTGCCCTGGGGCGGGATGCCTACAATGAGCAGTTCTTC
TRBJ2-3 NA TRBV5-5 TRBD2 CASSAPGLAGGHTQYF TGTGCCAGCAGCGCGCCGGGACTAGCGGGAGGACATACGCAGTATTTT
TRBJ2-3 NA TRBV4-3 NA CASSLSLRDHTDTQYF TGCGCCAGCAGCCTAAGTCTCCGGGACCACACAGATACGCAGTATTTT
TRBJ2-1 few TRBV6-6 NA CASSSTGDEQFF TGTGCCAGCAGTTCGACTGGGGATGAGCAGTTCTTC
TRBJ2-1 many TRBV24-1 TRBD1 CATSEDRGYNEQFF TGTGCCACCAGTGAGGACAGGGGTTACAATGAGCAGTTCTTC
TRBJ2-7 few TRBV29-1 TRBD2 CSVGRTSGEEQYF TGCAGCGTTGGTAGGACTAGCGGGGAAGAGCAGTACTTC
TRBJ1-5 NA TRBV20-1 NA CSARTGFNQPQHF TGCAGTGCTAGAACAGGATTCAATCAGCCCCAGCATTTT
TRBJ2-5 NA TRBV6-1 NA CASSPSGTGVSQETQYF TGTGCCAGCAGTCCTAGCGGGACAGGGGTATCCCAAGAGACCCAGTACTTC
TRBJ1-2 few TRBV5-1 TRBD1 CASTDRVGNYGYTF TGCGCCAGCACGGACAGGGTAGGGAACTATGGCTACACCTTC
TRBJ2-5 NA TRBV7-8 NA CASSLVGTQETQYF TGTGCCAGCAGCTTAGTGGGGACACAAGAGACCCAGTACTTC
TRBJ1-2 NA TRBV7-9 TRBD1 CASSPTTPGGIGYTF TGTGCCAGCAGCCCCACGACTCCAGGGGGCATCGGCTACACCTTC
TRBJ2-1 few TRBV20-1 NA CSAILAGNEQFF TGCAGTGCTATACTAGCCGGCAATGAGCAGTTCTTC
TRBJ2-3 NA TRBV12-3/TRBV12-4 TRBD2 CASRESGGYTDTQYF TGTGCCAGCAGGGAAAGCGGGGGGTACACAGATACGCAGTATTTT
TRBJ2-5 NA TRBV4-2 NA CASSQDRKITTQYF TGTGCCAGCAGCCAAGATCGGAAGATTACGACCCAGTACTTC
TRBJ2-7 few TRBV5-1 TRBD1 CASSLDSDRGFDEQYF TGCGCCAGCAGCTTGGATTCGGACAGGGGGTTTGACGAGCAGTACTTC
TRBJ1-4 NA TRBV20-1 NA CSASLGGNEKLFF TGCAGTGCTAGCCTGGGAGGAAATGAAAAACTGTTTTTT
TRBJ2-3 NA TRBV30 NA CAWRGYRDTDTLYF TGTGCCTGGAGGGGCTACAGAGACACAGATACGCTGTATTTT
TRBJ2-5 NA TRBV29-1 NA CSVSTGSQETQYF TGCAGCGTTTCTACAGGTTCCCAAGAGACCCAGTACTTC
TRBJ2-2 NA TRBV12-3/TRBV12-4 TRBD2 CASSFGGAPGTSGTNTGELFF TGTGCCAGCAGTTTCGGAGGGGCCCCCGGGACTAGCGGGACGAACACCGGGGAGCTGTTTTTT
TRBJ1-1 NA TRBV25-1 NA CASSDTVGGGTEAFF TGTGCCAGCAGTGATACGGTCGGCGGGGGCACTGAAGCTTTCTTT
TRBJ2-1 NA TRBV7-2 TRBD1 CASSLFLPGSTPGQGMSYNEQFF TGTGCCAGCAGCTTATTTTTACCGGGGTCCACCCCGGGACAGGGAATGTCGTACAATGAGCAGTTCTTC
TRBJ2-3 few TRBV7-9 TRBD1 CASSRGTGWETQYF TGTGCCAGCAGCCGAGGGACAGGGTGGGAGACGCAGTATTTT
TRBJ2-3 NA TRBV3-1 NA CASSQAGGIGHTQYF TGTGCCAGCAGCCAAGCCGGTGGTATTGGACATACGCAGTATTTT
TRBJ2-5 few TRBV6-1 NA CASSADVAGETQYF TGTGCCAGCAGCGCAGATGTGGCGGGAGAGACCCAGTACTTC
TRBJ2-3 NA TRBV11-2 NA CASSLDILRQYF TGTGCCAGCAGCTTAGACATCCTACGGCAGTATTTT
TRBJ2-7 many TRBV29-1 NA CSVFTGSYEQYF TGCAGCGTTTTTACAGGATCCTACGAGCAGTACTTC
TRBJ2-3 NA TRBV4-3 TRBD2 CASSATSGPLDTQYF TGCGCCAGCAGCGCCACTAGCGGACCCTTGGATACGCAGTATTTT
TRBJ2-2 many TRBV10-3 NA CAISETTKAGELFF TGTGCCATCAGTGAGACCACCAAGGCCGGGGAGCTGTTTTTT
TRBJ2-5 NA TRBV28 NA CASSSRLTRGETQYF TGTGCCAGCAGTTCCCGTCTCACTAGGGGCGAGACCCAGTACTTC
TRBJ2-3 few TRBV12-3/TRBV12-4 NA CASTLTPTLTQYF TGTGCCAGCACCCTCACCCCAACCCTTACGCAGTATTTT
TRBJ1-5 NA TRBV5-1 TRBD1 CASSPGQANQPQHF TGCGCCAGCAGCCCGGGACAGGCTAATCAGCCCCAGCATTTT